This T cell receptor (beta chain) was captured in a study of monozygotic twins with inflammatory bowel disease (dated by TCRdb to about 2019). Broadly, across the study: In total, 28 monozygotic twin pairs made up the full study: 19 Danish pairs, all IBD-discordant, plus nine German pairs, of which four were IBD-concordant and five were IBD-discordant. Disease-associated traits were sought mainly through comparisons between IBD patients and their genetically identical healthy co-twins within discordant pairs. Each individual had, on average, about 151 000 unique TCRalpha sequences and 181 000 unique TCRbeta sequences available for analysis.

Concerning this clonotype itself: Its target antigen remains unknown.

Library preparation used 5' RACE. The input for every TCR library was 3500 ng of total RNA. For each sample, cDNA synthesis with SMARTScribe reverse transcriptase was split into eight separate reactions. Unique molecular identifiers containing a 6-nucleotide sample barcode were introduced through template switching during cDNA synthesis. TCRalpha and TCRbeta cDNA was amplified in two nested PCRs of around 15 and 9 cycles, and bead purification was carried out after each PCR. Before amplification, the cDNA was treated with uracil DNA-glycosylase and purified using the QIAquick PCR purification kit. The second PCR was the step at which Illumina TruSeq-compatible adapters and sample-specific barcodes were added. TapeStation and Qubit were used to check library quality and concentration, and approximately 5.5 ng of each library went into the pool. Pooled libraries were sequenced on an Illumina HiSeq2500 single-index Rapid Run with 2 x 100 bp reads and custom sequencing primers. The authors' analysis ran thus. MiGEC version 1.2.6 was used for UMI-based consensus assembly to correct PCR and sequencing errors. MiXCR version 2.1.1 was used to carry out V(D)J alignment, clonotype assembly and CDR3 extraction. Gene usage, clonotype sharing and MAIT/NKT TCR abundance were normalised by analysing the top 1000, 10 000 and 20 000 clonotypes per sample. Diversity was computed as the inverse Simpson index with the vegan R package after downsampling to 27 000 UMIs. Paired Mann-Whitney U tests were applied to discordant twin pairs, and Benjamini-Hochberg correction was used for multiple testing. TCRdb reprocessed the sequencing reads and holds a single record per CDR3 protein sequence, with no DNA. V and J calls and clone size were set by TCRdb, not the authors. The table for this sample records about 160,000 distinct CDR3 sequences. Approximately 2.5% of the sample belongs to the ten largest clones.

The study at large found these results: No single strong signal or clonotype linked to IBD turned up in the results, so the idea that one exists was not supported. Repertoire similarity did not differ between concordant and discordant twins, possibly due to limited statistical power. Differing immunosuppressive treatments among patients may have added background noise and inter-individual variability to the repertoires. Compared with healthy twins, IBD patients had fewer clonotypes in common with other individuals, a difference most pronounced in patients showing signs of disease activity. IBD patients had lower TCRbeta repertoire diversity, measured by the inverse Simpson index, than their healthy co-twins. Distinction between different T cell subtypes could not be achieved in the analysis.

A roughly 2.4 ml peripheral blood sample was drawn into PAXgene tubes per donor and stored at -80°C. Without any T cell sorting, total RNA was extracted from whole blood using the PAXgene blood miRNA kit on an automated QIAcube. Peripheral blood from monozygotic twin pairs concordant or discordant for inflammatory bowel disease was subjected to deep TCRalpha and TCRbeta repertoire profiling with unique molecular barcoding. For every twin pair, smoking habits were documented, and each individual was categorised as a current, former or never smoker. From its cysteine to its phenylalanine, the CDR3 spans 12 amino acids. No nucleotide data were recorded. The germline V gene yields SGHTA for CDR1 and FQGNSA for CDR2.

This TCR was recovered from a human donor with ulcerative colitis or Crohn's disease, or a healthy co-twin of an affected twin (not recorded which). The sequenced material came from blood. The chain uses TRBV7-2 and TRBJ1-1. CDR3 region: CASSPPAANAFF.